The 27 T cell receptor beta chains presented below share a single source sample, sequenced in a study of cytomegalovirus exposure and HLA in healthy donors. PCR was performed using 60 Vbeta and 13 Jbeta primers. The protocol was immunoSEQ multiplex PCR, while the TCRdb copy is restricted to in-frame clones and leaves out a portion. This table holds some 190,000 clones, roughly 80% found once. The material sequenced was PBMCs. These receptors were obtained from a man aged 40-55 years in good health and CMV-seropositive.

The chain has TRBV5-1 and TRBJ2-2; the match to TRBD2 covers 8 bases. Trimming at V came to 0 bases and at J to 10 bases, leaving 5 bases not matched to a gene. CDR1 and CDR2 (germline): SGHRS, YFSETQ. The CDR3 extends over 14 amino acids. Written as DNA, the CDR3 is TGCGCCAGCAGCTTGGGACTAGCGATCGAGGAGCTGTTTTTT. Residues: CASSLGLAIEELFF.

The chain has TRBV9 and TRBJ2-1; 7 bases fit TRBD2. V lost 0 bases to trimming and J lost 5 bases; unmatched junction nucleotides: 11. The CDR3 sequence is 17 residues long. CDR1 is SGDLS and CDR2 is YYNGEE in the germline V gene. CDR3 sequence: CASSVDPLSGGNNEQFF. CDR3 DNA: TGTGCCAGCAGCGTAGACCCTCTCTCCGGGGGGAACAATGAGCAGTTCTTC.

The chain carries TRBV5-6 and TRBJ1-4; no clear D gene. V dropped 3 bases and J dropped 10 bases, with 16 bases sitting between them. CDR1 SGHDT and CDR2 YYEEEE come from the germline V gene. The CDR3 contains 14 residues. The CDR3 sequence: CASSSRVEGGKLFF. In nucleotides, the CDR3 is TGTGCCAGCAGCTCCCGGGTGGAGGGAGGAAAACTGTTTTTT.

This clone appeared once. The rearrangement links TRBV5-1 to TRBJ2-1; 7 positions match TRBD1. Trimming removed 2 bases from V and 0 bases from J; junction bases left unmatched: 5. Germline-derived CDR1 and CDR2 are SGHRS and YFSETQ. There are 16 residues in the CDR3. This chain's CDR3 is CASSFIQGSSYNEQFF. The CDR3 region has the DNA TGCGCCAGCAGCTTCATACAGGGGAGCTCCTACAATGAGCAGTTCTTC.

The rearrangement links TRBV11-3 to TRBJ1-5, with D perhaps matching TRBD1 (5 bases). CDR1 is SGHNT, CDR2 YENEEA, per germline. V was trimmed by 11 bases and J by 4 bases, leaving 15 bases between them. This CDR3 has 13 residues. The CDR3 is CASMGQINQPQHF. The CDR3 bases are TGTGCCTCGATGGGGCAGATTAATCAGCCCCAGCATTTT. The variable domain in full, with the rest retrieved from reference TRBV11-3 and TRBJ1-5, is EAGVVQSPRYKIIEKKQPVAFWCNPISGHNTLYWYLQNLGQGPELLIRYENEEAVDDSQLPKDRFSAERLKGVDSTLKIQPAELGDSAVYLCASMGQINQPQHFGDGTRLSIL.

The chain employs TRBV28 and TRBJ2-1, with D possibly matching TRBD1 (6 bases). V lost 6 bases and J lost 5, with 17 bases in between. This CDR3 spans 15 amino acids. Germline V gene data show CDR1 as MDHEN and CDR2 as SYDVKM. The CDR3 region is CASRGAGVGDNEQFF. CDR3 nucleotide sequence: TGTGCCAGCAGGGGGGCGGGCGTCGGCGACAATGAGCAGTTCTTC.

The chain couples TRBV18 to TRBJ2-7, with D perhaps matching TRBD1 (6 bases). This CDR3 is 16 amino acids long. Germline CDR1 reads KGHSH; CDR2 reads LQKENI. V was shortened by 3 bases and J by 0 bases, with 15 bases between the two germline ends. CDR3 in DNA: TGTGCCAGCTCACCGACCACAGGGACCTTCTCCTACGAGCAGTACTTC. Amino acids: CASSPTTGTFSYEQYF.

CDR3 bases: TGTGCCAGCAGCTTAGCGATCGACAGCGCTGGCCCTCTTAGCGCTTTCTTT. Translation gives CASSLAIDSAGPLSAFF. The V call is TRBV7-9, the J call TRBJ1-1, with a tentative D call TRBD1 (5 bases). Germline V gene data show CDR1 as SEHNR and CDR2 as FQNEAQ (reference sequence). CDR3 length: 17 amino acids. Deletions cut 0 bases from V and 11 bases from J, with 25 bases between.

The chain employs TRBV2 and TRBJ2-7; 7 bases map to TRBD1. The CDR3 covers 14 residues. Germline CDR1 and CDR2: SNHLY and FYNNEI. The junction had 10 bases not matched to a gene; V was cut back by 6 bases and J by 5 bases. CDR3 coding DNA: TGTGCCAGCAGAAGACAGGGTCCACTTAACGAGCAGTACTTC. It codes for CASRRQGPLNEQYF.

The chain has TRBV7-3 and TRBJ2-1; a weak D match, TRBD1 (7 bases). Germline lookup yields CDR1 SGHTA and CDR2 FQGTGA. The CDR3 has 14 residues. Trimming pared 5 bases from V and 7 bases from J, leaving 15 bases between. The CDR3 region has the DNA TGTGCCAGCAGCGCAGGGGGACTCAATAATGAGCAGTTCTTC. Its translation: CASSAGGLNNEQFF.

This clone was seen just once. This chain links TRBV2 with TRBJ1-5; no definite D call. Germline CDR1 reads SNHLY; CDR2 reads FYNNEI. The CDR3 covers 13 residues. V gave up 3 bases and J gave up 2 bases, with 5 bases separating them. CDR3 amino acids: CASSDGGNQPQHF. The CDR3, as DNA: TGTGCCAGCAGTGACGGGGGCAATCAGCCCCAGCATTTT.

The chain has TRBV28 and TRBJ1-1, with D perhaps TRBD1 (5 bases). The CDR3 loop spans 13 amino acids. Trimming pared 2 bases from V and 5 bases from J, leaving 9 bases between. Germline CDR1 is MDHEN and CDR2 is SYDVKM. The CDR3 nucleotides are TGTGCCAGCAGTTTACAGGGTAGTACTGAAGCTTTCTTT. It is translated as CASSLQGSTEAFF.

This clone was found once. This chain joins TRBV28 and TRBJ2-3, with D possibly matching TRBD1 (6 bases). V lost 7 bases to trimming and J lost 0 bases, with 17 bases between them. The germline V gene has CDR1 MDHEN and CDR2 SYDVKM. The CDR3 is 16 amino acids. DNA for the CDR3: TGTGCCAGCACCCCTGGGACATACGTGAGCACAGATACGCAGTATTTT. This encodes CASTPGTYVSTDTQYF.

The chain employs TRBV7-3 and TRBJ2-1; 12 bases are shared with TRBD2. This CDR3 has 18 residues. CDR1 and CDR2 (germline): SGHTA, FQGTGA. Trimming cost V 5 bases and J 0 bases; bases outside gene matches: 8. CDR3 amino acids: CASSLGLAGRSSYNEQFF. The DNA of the CDR3 is TGTGCCAGCAGCCTAGGACTAGCGGGACGAAGCTCCTACAATGAGCAGTTCTTC.

The chain is built from TRBV6-6 and TRBJ2-4; 9 bases agree with TRBD2. Germline CDR1 is MNHNY and CDR2 is SVGAGI (reference sequence). The CDR3 has 15 amino acids. V trimming: 2 bases; J trimming: 4 bases; junction bases outside the gene matches: 3. The CDR3 DNA follows: TGTGCCAGCAGTTACGGCGGGGGGGGGAAAAACATTCAGTACTTC. Translation: CASSYGGGGKNIQYF.

The gene calls are TRBV2 and TRBJ1-1; weak D call: TRBD1 (6 bases). CDR1 is SNHLY and CDR2 is FYNNEI in the germline V gene. V lost 6 bases and J lost 3, with 14 bases in between. The CDR3 length is 14 residues. The CDR3 reads CASRKRGGDTEAFF. In DNA form, the CDR3 reads TGTGCCAGCAGGAAAAGAGGGGGGGACACTGAAGCTTTCTTT.

The V call is TRBV28, the J call TRBJ2-1; 10 nucleotides match TRBD2. The CDR3 spans 14 residues. Germline CDR1 and CDR2: MDHEN and SYDVKM. V lost 7 bases, J lost 7 bases, and 7 bases stayed unmatched. The CDR3 nucleotides are TGTGCCAGCAACAGGCTAGCGGGAGTAAATGAGCAGTTCTTC. This codes for CASNRLAGVNEQFF.

The rearrangement uses TRBV6-5 and TRBJ2-5; D possibly corresponds to TRBD2 (7 bases). Looked up from germline, CDR1 is MNHEY and CDR2 is SVGAGI. The CDR3 totals 15 residues. The CDR3 region has the DNA TGTGCTACTCTAGGGGGGGCGGGCATGCGGGAGACCCAGTACTTC. It codes for CATLGGAGMRETQYF.

The chain is built from TRBV5-1 and TRBJ2-1, with 12 bases that match TRBD2. Germline V gene data show CDR1 as SGHRS and CDR2 as YFSETQ. The length of the CDR3 is 18 residues. Losses at the gene ends were 3 bases for V and 0 bases for J; bases not matched to a gene: 7. Here the CDR3 reads CASSSGTSGLSSYNEQFF. Written as DNA, the CDR3 is TGCGCCAGCAGCTCCGGGACTAGCGGGCTGAGCTCCTACAATGAGCAGTTCTTC.

This clone was seen once. This rearrangement joins TRBV19 to TRBJ2-6; no definite D call. The V end was cut by 3 bases, the J end by 0 bases, with 6 bases between. CDR1 is LNHDA, CDR2 SQIVND, per germline (reference sequence). This CDR3 has 15 amino acids. The CDR3 DNA sequence: TGTGCCAGTAGTATGTCAGGCTCTGGGGCCAACGTCCTGACTTTC. Its protein product is CASSMSGSGANVLTF.

The rearrangement uses TRBV7-9 and TRBJ2-7; D is possibly TRBD1 (6 bases). V was pared by 5 bases and J by 7 bases, with 15 bases between. The CDR3 is 13 residues long. Looked up from germline, CDR1 is SEHNR and CDR2 is FQNEAQ (reference sequence). The chain's CDR3 is CASSPNRAREQYF. Here the CDR3 DNA reads TGTGCCAGCAGCCCGAACAGGGCGCGTGAGCAGTACTTC.

The J gene is TRBJ2-3, the V gene TRBV5-6; D is perhaps TRBD2 (5 bases). Germline CDR1 SGHDT, CDR2 YYEEEE. V lost 0 bases and J lost 2, with 13 bases in between. The CDR3 spans 16 residues. CDR3 sequence: CASSLGGRPLTDTQYF. CDR3 coding DNA: TGTGCCAGCAGCTTGGGAGGGCGGCCACTCACAGATACGCAGTATTTT.

The chain joins TRBV7-6 to TRBJ1-1; D gene uncertain. The germline CDR1 and CDR2 sequences are SGHVS and FNYEAQ. The germline V and J ends were trimmed by 1 base and 0 bases, with 12 bases remaining between them. The CDR3 has 16 residues. The CDR3 is CASSLGTGVMNTEAFF. The CDR3 nucleotides are TGTGCCAGCAGCTTAGGCACCGGGGTCATGAACACTGAAGCTTTCTTT.

The rearrangement links TRBV6-5 to TRBJ1-1, with D possibly being TRBD1 (5 bases). This CDR3 spans 13 amino acids. The germline V gene encodes CDR1 MNHEY and CDR2 SVGAGI. Trimming removed 8 bases from V and 2 bases from J, with 12 bases in between. The CDR3 DNA reads TGTGCCAGCGGGAAGGGACTTAACACTGAAGCTTTCTTT. Protein sequence: CASGKGLNTEAFF.

The chain uses TRBV28 and TRBJ1-1, with TRBD1 matching over 8 bases. The V and J ends lost 2 bases and 4 bases, in that order; junction bases with no gene match: 9. Germline assignment: CDR1 MDHEN and CDR2 SYDVKM. The CDR3 contains 16 residues. CDR3 sequence reads: CASSLPRTGSGTEAFF. The CDR3 bases are TGTGCCAGCAGTTTACCCAGGACAGGGAGTGGCACTGAAGCTTTCTTT.

The genes are TRBV7-9 and TRBJ1-5, with TRBD1 as a possible D gene (5 bases). CDR1 is SEHNR, CDR2 FQNEAQ, per germline (reference sequence). The V end was cut by 2 bases, the J end by 3 bases, with 8 bases between. The CDR3 runs 14 residues. The CDR3: CASSLIGANQPQHF. The CDR3 coding sequence is TGTGCCAGCAGCTTAATAGGGGCCAATCAGCCCCAGCATTTT.

This chain joins TRBV5-1 and TRBJ1-1; weak D call: TRBD1 (5 bases). The ends were cut back, 1 base at V and 1 base at J, with 14 bases in the middle. The CDR3 has 16 amino acids. Per germline, CDR1 SGHRS and CDR2 YFSETQ. CDR3 nucleotide sequence: TGCGCCAGCAGCTTGTGGGGCGCGGGGTCGAACACTGAAGCTTTCTTT. Protein sequence: CASSLWGAGSNTEAFF. The complete variable domain, with remaining parts taken from reference TRBV5-1 and TRBJ1-1, reads KAGVTQTPRYLIKTRGQQVTLSCSPISGHRSVSWYQQTPGQGLQFLFEYFSETQRNKGNFPGRFSGRQFSNSRSEMNVSTLELGDSALYLCASSLWGAGSNTEAFFGQGTRLTVV.